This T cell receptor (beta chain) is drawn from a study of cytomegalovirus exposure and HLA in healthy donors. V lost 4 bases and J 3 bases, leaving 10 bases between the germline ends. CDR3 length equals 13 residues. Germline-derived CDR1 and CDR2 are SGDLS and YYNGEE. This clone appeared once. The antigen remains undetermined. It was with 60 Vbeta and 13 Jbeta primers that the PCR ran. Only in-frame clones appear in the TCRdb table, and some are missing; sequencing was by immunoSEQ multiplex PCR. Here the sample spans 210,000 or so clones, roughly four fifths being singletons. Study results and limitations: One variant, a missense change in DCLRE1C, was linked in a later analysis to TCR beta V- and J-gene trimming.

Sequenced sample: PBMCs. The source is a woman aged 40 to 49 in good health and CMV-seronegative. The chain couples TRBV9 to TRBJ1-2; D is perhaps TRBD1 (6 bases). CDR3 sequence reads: CASSPDSDYGYTF. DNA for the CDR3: TGTGCCAGCAGCCCGGACAGCGACTATGGCTACACCTTC.